These 25 T cell receptor beta chains were sequenced from one sample in a study of blood T cell repertoires in COVID-19. Libraries were prepared by immunoSEQ multiplex PCR; TCRdb keeps only in-frame clonotypes and omits some of them. Of approximately 240,000 clones listed, 84% are singletons. The sample was peripheral blood. These receptors were taken from a woman between 40 and 50 years old who had recovered from COVID-19.

The V call is TRBV6-2 or TRBV6-3, the J call TRBJ1-5; 10 bases fit TRBD1. Germline lookup yields CDR1 MNHEY and CDR2 SVGEGT. This CDR3 is built from 13 residues. The V gene end was trimmed by 6 bases and the J gene end by 8 bases; junction bases not matched to a gene: 4. The chain's CDR3 is CASRYGQGEPQHF. CDR3 bases: TGTGCCAGCAGATACGGACAGGGGGAGCCCCAGCATTTT.

The genes are TRBV7-2 and TRBJ1-2; the match to TRBD1 covers 8 bases. The CDR3 has 13 residues. Germline CDR1 reads SGHTA; CDR2 reads FQGNSA. The trim removed 5 bases at V and 8 bases at J, leaving 7 bases unmatched. The CDR3 DNA reads as TGTGCCAGCAGCCTGGACAGGGTGGGCGGCTACACCTTC. Translation: CASSLDRVGGYTF.

V is TRBV19 and J is TRBJ1-2, with a tentative D call TRBD1 (6 bases). Germline V gene lookup returns CDR1 LNHDA and CDR2 SQIVND (reference sequence). This CDR3 comprises 16 residues. Trimming removed 4 bases from V and 5 bases from J, with 20 bases in between. The CDR3 sequence: CASSTSGTGTGYGYTF. CDR3 nucleotides: TGTGCCAGTAGTACCTCCGGCACAGGAACAGGGTATGGCTACACCTTC.

The chain combines TRBV11-2 with TRBJ1-3; 7 bases match TRBD1. The V and J ends lost 5 bases and 2 bases, in that order; junction bases with no gene match: 6. The germline gives CDR1 SGHAT, CDR2 FQNNGV. CDR3 length: 15 amino acids. The DNA for the CDR3 is TGTGCCAGCAGCGAGGGGGCAGGGACTGGAAACACCATATATTTT. Protein sequence: CASSEGAGTGNTIYF.

This chain connects TRBV21-1 to TRBJ2-1; the table's TRBD2 call for D was not verified on the DNA. TRBV21-1 is given as a pseudogene. There are 19 residues in the CDR3. This chain's CDR3 is CASSKAPMEGDFRYNEQFF. The CDR3, as DNA: TGTGCCAGCAGCAAAGCGCCCATGGAGGGAGATTTTCGGTACAATGAGCAGTTCTTC.

The chain employs TRBV10-1 and TRBJ1-3; D gene uncertain. CDR1 and CDR2 from the germline V gene are WNHNN and SYGVQD (reference sequence). This CDR3 is built from 17 residues. V shed 9 bases and J shed 0 bases, with 21 bases lying between them. CDR3 sequence: CARPKTLTVSSGNTIYF. The CDR3 region has the DNA TGCGCCAGACCGAAAACATTGACTGTTAGCTCTGGAAACACCATATATTTT.

This sequence joins TRBV7-2 and TRBJ1-3; 8 bases align to TRBD1. The CDR3 is made up of 16 amino acids. V lost 1 base to trimming and J lost 1 base; unmatched junction nucleotides: 3. CDR1 and CDR2 from the germline V gene are SGHTA and FQGNSA. The CDR3 DNA is TGTGCCAGCAGCTTAGGACAGGGGAAGTCTGGAAACACCATATATTTT. Amino acid sequence: CASSLGQGKSGNTIYF.

The chain uses TRBV19 and TRBJ1-4; tentatively, D is TRBD1 (5 bases). The CDR3 sequence is 14 residues long. Germline loops: CDR1 LNHDA, CDR2 SQIVND (reference sequence). Trimming took 6 bases from V and 8 from J, leaving 16 bases between them. In DNA form, the CDR3 reads TGTGCCAGTAGCCAGGGAAATATGAGAGAAAAACTGTTTTTT. Translating it yields CASSQGNMREKLFF.

The chain is built from TRBV7-2 and TRBJ2-4; 7 bases fit TRBD1. Germline V gives CDR1 SGHTA, CDR2 FQGNSA. V lost 4 bases to trimming and J lost 9 bases; unmatched junction nucleotides: 6. This CDR3 region has 13 residues. The CDR3 reads CASSSDRVGIQYF. The CDR3 DNA reads as TGTGCCAGCAGCTCAGACAGGGTTGGCATTCAGTACTTC.

V and J are TRBV6-2 or TRBV6-3 and TRBJ2-3; 12 nucleotides line up with TRBD2. This CDR3 is 16 amino acids long. Trimming took 6 bases from V and 5 from J; bases not matched to a gene: 9. The V gene's germline CDR1 is MNHEY and CDR2 SVGEGT. As DNA, the CDR3 is TGTGCCAGCAGCCCCACACTAGCGGGGGGAGGAGATACGCAGTATTTT. Its protein product is CASSPTLAGGGDTQYF.

The chain joins TRBV13 to TRBJ2-7; TRBD1 agrees at 11 bases. With 5 bases clipped from V and 6 bases from J, the junction kept 6 bases outside the gene matches. Germline values: CDR1 PRHDT, CDR2 FYEKMQ (reference sequence). The CDR3 has 14 amino acids. CDR3 in amino acids: CASSEDRGRGEQYF. The CDR3 DNA sequence: TGTGCCAGCAGCGAGGACAGGGGGCGAGGCGAGCAGTACTTC.

The genes are TRBV4-2 and TRBJ2-7; TRBD1 is a possible D gene (5 bases). Germline loops: CDR1 LGHNA, CDR2 YNFKEQ. V lost 1 base and J lost 7, with 20 bases in between. The CDR3 contains 16 residues. The CDR3 here is CASSQVSPGLLLEQYF. Written as DNA, the CDR3 is TGTGCCAGCAGCCAAGTCAGCCCAGGGTTATTACTTGAGCAGTACTTC.

This chain uses TRBV18 with TRBJ2-6; weak D call: TRBD1 (5 bases). Germline V lookup: CDR1 KGHSH, CDR2 LQKENI. The CDR3 covers 16 residues. V lost 4 bases, J lost 0 bases, and 10 bases lay in between. CDR3 protein: CASSLSRVSGANVLTF. The CDR3 coding sequence is TGTGCCAGCTCACTCTCCAGGGTCTCTGGGGCCAACGTCCTGACTTTC.

V and J are TRBV5-4 and TRBJ1-2; 10 bases are shared with TRBD1. V was clipped by 0 bases and J by 14 bases; unmatched bases: 10. The CDR3 contains 14 residues. Germline V gene sequence: CDR1 SGHNT, CDR2 YYREEE (reference sequence). The CDR3 nucleotides read TGTGCCAGCAGCTTGGACGAGAGGGACAGGGGAAGGACCTTC. It codes for CASSLDERDRGRTF.

The genes are TRBV2 and TRBJ1-6; 7 bases map to TRBD1. CDR3 length: 16 amino acids. Germline CDR1 and CDR2: SNHLY and FYNNEI. The V gene end was trimmed by 1 base and the J gene end by 9 bases; junction bases not matched to a gene: 9. The CDR3 DNA reads TGTGCCAGCAGTGAAGGGCAGGGGGGATGGTTTTCACCCCTCCACTTT. It yields the protein CASSEGQGGWFSPLHF.

The V gene is TRBV19, the J gene TRBJ2-3; D perhaps matches TRBD1 (7 bases). Germline CDR1 reads LNHDA; CDR2 reads SQIVND (reference sequence). V gave up 3 bases and J gave up 4 bases, with 20 bases separating them. This CDR3 is 17 amino acids long. The CDR3 sequence: CASSIYAQGGSADTQYF. CDR3 DNA: TGTGCCAGTAGTATTTACGCGCAGGGGGGCAGCGCAGATACGCAGTATTTT.

The table lists this clone with a few counts. J is TRBJ2-1 and V is TRBV11-3; 11 positions agree with TRBD1. Per the germline V gene, CDR1 is SGHNT and CDR2 is YENEEA. This CDR3 is built from 16 residues. The junction had 9 bases not matched to a gene; V was cut back by 4 bases and J by 7 bases. This chain's CDR3 is CASSSSDRGLGNEQFF. The CDR3 DNA reads as TGTGCCAGCAGCTCATCGGACAGGGGGCTAGGGAATGAGCAGTTCTTC.

The rearrangement links TRBV19 to TRBJ2-5; 8 bases agree with TRBD2. Germline V gene data show CDR1 as LNHDA and CDR2 as SQIVND (reference sequence). V lost 4 bases and J lost 5; bases outside the gene matches: 6. CDR3 size: 14 residues. CDR3 sequence (DNA): TGTGCCAGTAGTAACGGGGGGGCCGAGGAGACCCAGTACTTC. This sequence encodes CASSNGGAEETQYF.

The chain has TRBV5-1 and TRBJ1-4; D remains unclear. The V gene lost 0 bases and the J gene lost 10 bases, with 13 bases spanning the gap. Germline V gene data show CDR1 as SGHRS and CDR2 as YFSETQ. The CDR3 totals 14 residues. The CDR3 sequence: CASSLEAYSGKLFF. CDR3 in DNA: TGCGCCAGCAGCTTGGAGGCGTACAGCGGAAAACTGTTTTTT.

V is TRBV9 and J is TRBJ2-5; 10 positions agree with TRBD2. The junction had 11 bases not matched to a gene; V was cut back by 4 bases and J by 5 bases. Germline CDR1 reads SGDLS; CDR2 reads YYNGEE. The CDR3 is 16 residues long. CDR3 amino acids: CASSPGSGGPAETQYF. The CDR3 nucleotides are TGTGCCAGCAGCCCGGGTAGCGGGGGGCCGGCGGAGACCCAGTACTTC.

The chain couples TRBV3-1 (or the pseudogene TRBV3-2) to TRBJ2-1, with a possible D match to TRBD1 (5 bases). Germline CDR1 LGHDT, CDR2 YNNKEL (reference sequence). This CDR3 is built from 16 residues. Trimming removed 0 bases from V and 2 bases from J, with 11 bases in between. CDR3 nucleotides: TGTGCCAGCAGCCAAGATAGGGGATTACCCTACAATGAGCAGTTCTTC. Translation: CASSQDRGLPYNEQFF.

As concerns this clone: The junction departs from the called germline gene at one end, perhaps through a read error. The chain carries TRBV5-1 and TRBJ2-1; 7 bases are shared with TRBD1. The CDR3 consists of 13 residues. The V gene's germline CDR1 is SGHRS and CDR2 YFSETQ. The CDR3 protein is CASSLGGQRLWLF. In DNA, the CDR3 is TGCGCCAGCAGCTTGGGGGGACAGCGCCTATGGCTCTTC.

CDR3 residues: CASSRQSLEKAIYF. DNA of the CDR3: TGTGCCAGCTCACGACAAAGTCTGGAAAAGGCCATATATTTT. V usage is TRBV18 and J usage is TRBJ1-3, with D uncertain. Germline V CDR1 and CDR2: KGHSH, LQKENI. V lost 4 bases and J 11 bases, leaving 18 bases between the germline ends. This CDR3 comprises 14 residues.

The chain links TRBV6-5 to TRBJ1-5, with TRBD1 as a possible D gene (6 bases). Germline V gene lookup returns CDR1 MNHEY and CDR2 SVGAGI. V lost 6 bases and J lost 3, with 15 bases in between. This CDR3 is 15 amino acids long. The DNA of the CDR3 is TGTGCCAGCAGATCGACAGGATCAATCAATCAGCCCCAGCATTTT. Protein sequence: CASRSTGSINQPQHF.

The chain has TRBV11-3 and TRBJ2-4; 10 nucleotides match TRBD1. The trim removed 5 bases at V and 7 bases at J, leaving 14 bases unmatched. CDR3 length: 17 amino acids. Germline V CDR1 and CDR2: SGHNT, YENEEA. The CDR3, as DNA: TGTGCCAGCAGCCCCTGGACAGGGGGTTCTCCAAATAACATTCAGTACTTC. Translating it yields CASSPWTGGSPNNIQYF.